These T cell receptor beta chains were read from a single sample in a study of prognosis after radiotherapy for stage I lung cancer. TCRdb re-derived calls from the multiplex PCR reads in MiXCR, one entry per CDR3 protein. The sample comprises 13,000 to 15,000 distinct CDR3 sequences, roughly 31% of which are singletons, and 25% to 35% rests with the top ten. The specimen was PBMCs, collected before or after stereotactic body radiation therapy (not recorded which). These receptors were collected from a donor aged 50 or older with non-small cell lung cancer. The CDR3 runs from the conserved cysteine through the conserved F or W. A D gene is named only where the DNA matches it firmly. Size is omitted from some rows. Given values are once, few, many or a class for expanded clones.

d_call	clone_size	v_call	j_call	cdr3_aa	cdr3_nt
.	.	TRBV5-1	TRBJ2-1	CASSPQGENEQFF	TGCGCCAGCAGTCCACAGGGCGAAAATGAGCAGTTCTTC
.	medium-sized	TRBV28	TRBJ2-1	CASKLGPQPYNEQFF	TGTGCCAGCAAACTCGGACCCCAACCATACAATGAGCAGTTCTTC
.	.	TRBV4-2	TRBJ2-7	CASSHLHTREPYERYF	TGTGCCAGCAGCCACCTCCATACAAGGGAACCCTACGAGCGGTACTTC
.	many	TRBV7-9	TRBJ1-5	CASSLGADQPQHF	TGTGCCAGCAGCTTAGGAGCGGATCAGCCCCAGCATTTT
TRBD2	.	TRBV28	TRBJ2-2	CASSLYAGGPGTGELFF	TGTGCCAGCAGTTTATATGCGGGAGGGCCCGGCACCGGGGAGCTGTTTTTT
TRBD2	few	TRBV20-1	TRBJ2-1	CSATGPGTSGGAHSYNEQFF	TGCAGTGCTACCGGACCCGGGACTAGCGGGGGGGCCCACTCCTACAATGAGCAGTTCTTC
TRBD2	many	TRBV6-2/TRBV6-3	TRBJ2-3	CASSYSRASGMVDTQYF	TGTGCCAGCAGTTACTCTAGGGCTAGCGGGATGGTGGATACGCAGTATTTT
.	many	TRBV12-5	TRBJ2-7	CASGYEIGEQYF	TGTGCTAGTGGTTATGAGATCGGAGAGCAGTACTTC
.	many	TRBV2	TRBJ2-5	CASSELVSQETQYF	TGTGCCAGCAGTGAATTGGTTTCCCAAGAGACCCAGTACTTC
.	once	TRBV11-3	TRBJ2-7	CASSPRIAREQYF	TGTGCCAGCAGCCCACGCATTGCCCGAGAGCAGTACTTC
.	many	TRBV20-1	TRBJ1-5	CSASYLNANQPQHF	TGCAGTGCTAGTTACCTCAACGCGAATCAGCCCCAGCATTTT
.	many	TRBV2	TRBJ1-1	CASLRQDMNTEAFF	TGTGCCAGCCTTAGACAGGACATGAACACTGAAGCTTTCTTT
.	many	TRBV18	TRBJ1-5	CASSPYSNQPQHF	TGTGCCAGCTCACCTTATAGCAATCAGCCCCAGCATTTT
TRBD2	medium-sized	TRBV12-3/TRBV12-4	TRBJ2-1	CASRRAGGRYNEQFF	TGTGCCAGCAGACGAGCGGGAGGTCGCTACAATGAGCAGTTCTTC
.	.	TRBV12-3/TRBV12-4	TRBJ2-2	CASSTTGELFF	TGTGCCAGCAGTACCACCGGGGAGCTGTTTTTT
.	many	TRBV5-1	TRBJ2-1	CASSLAGDNNEQFF	TGCGCCAGCAGCTTGGCCGGGGACAACAATGAGCAGTTCTTC
.	many	TRBV5-5	TRBJ2-7	CASSLRAGPSYEQYF	TGTGCCAGCAGCTTGCGGGCAGGGCCGTCCTACGAGCAGTACTTC
.	.	TRBV2	TRBJ2-1	CASTLLEEGLQFF	TGTGCAAGCACCCTTTTGGAGGAGGGCCTACAGTTCTTC
.	.	TRBV20-1	TRBJ1-2	CSVRVTASYGYTF	TGCAGTGTTAGAGTAACTGCCTCCTATGGCTACACCTTC
TRBD2	many	TRBV5-1	TRBJ2-3	CASSPSGRTTDTQYF	TGCGCCAGCAGCCCCAGCGGGAGGACCACAGATACGCAGTATTTT
.	many	TRBV28	TRBJ1-1	CASSLYRTEAFF	TGTGCCAGCAGTTTATATCGGACCGAAGCTTTCTTT
.	.	TRBV6-5	TRBJ1-3	CASSYGGSSGNTIYF	TGTGCCAGCAGTTACGGGGGGAGCTCTGGAAACACCATATATTTT
TRBD2	many	TRBV18	TRBJ2-3	CASTRTSGRIRTQYF	TGTGCCAGCACCCGGACTAGCGGGAGAATACGGACGCAGTATTTT
TRBD1	.	TRBV7-2	TRBJ2-1	CASSFGTGGLYEQFF	TGTGCCAGCAGCTTCGGGACAGGGGGCTTGTATGAGCAGTTCTTC
.	.	TRBV28	TRBJ2-7	CASSLPSGPQQYF	TGTGCCAGCAGTTTGCCCAGCGGGCCTCAGCAGTACTTC
.	.	TRBV19	TRBJ1-2	CASSINSVGTGTANYGYNF	.
.	many	TRBV7-6	TRBJ1-1	CASSNAANTEAFF	TGTGCCAGCAGCAACGCGGCGAACACTGAAGCTTTCTTT
.	.	TRBV19	TRBJ1-3	CASSTPGRGSTGNTIYF	TGTGCAAGTAGTACCCCGGGACGGGGGTCGACTGGAAACACCATATATTTT
TRBD1	many	TRBV5-1	TRBJ1-2	CASRYTAGGSQSYTF	TGCGCCAGCAGATACACCGCAGGGGGCTCGCAGAGCTACACCTTC
.	once	TRBV15	TRBJ1-1	CDTRIGRKTEAFF	TGTGACACCAGGATCGGGCGGAAAACTGAAGCTTTCTTT
.	medium-sized	TRBV15	TRBJ1-5	CATSRGKNQPQHF	TGTGCCACCAGCAGAGGCAAAAATCAGCCCCAGCATTTT
.	many	TRBV19	TRBJ2-3	CASSIRLKYDTQYF	TGTGCCAGTAGTATCCGCCTAAAATATGATACGCAGTATTTT
.	.	TRBV6-1	TRBJ2-3	CASSGRRLCTDTQYF	TGTGCCAGCAGCGGCCGGCGGCTCTGCACAGATACGCAGTATTTT
.	many	TRBV7-2	TRBJ1-2	CASSLGRQVYGYTF	TGTGCCAGCAGCTTGGGCAGACAGGTCTATGGCTACACCTTC
.	many	TRBV28	TRBJ1-4	CASSLGYEKLFF	TGTGCCAGCAGTTTGGGGTATGAAAAACTGTTTTTT
.	many	TRBV28	TRBJ2-3	CASSLGASDTDTQYF	TGTGCCAGCAGTTTAGGGGCGTCAGACACAGATACGCAGTATTTT
TRBD2	.	TRBV6-2/TRBV6-3	TRBJ2-5	CASSEPTGLAGLETQYF	TGTGCCAGCAGTGAACCCACGGGTCTAGCGGGACTAGAGACCCAGTACTTC
TRBD2	.	TRBV6-5	TRBJ2-1	CASSFVLAGGLYDQFF	TGTGCCAGCAGTTTCGTACTAGCGGGAGGGCTATATGATCAGTTCTTC
TRBD2	many	TRBV20-1	TRBJ2-7	CSASRRTSGRAYAYEQYF	TGCAGTGCTTCCCGAAGGACTAGCGGGAGGGCCTACGCCTACGAGCAGTACTTC
.	many	TRBV11-3	TRBJ2-7	CASSRDGYEQYF	TGTGCCAGCAGTCGGGACGGCTACGAGCAGTACTTC
.	many	TRBV5-1	TRBJ2-5	CASSRKALITETQYF	TGCGCCAGCAGCCGTAAAGCCTTGATAACAGAGACCCAGTACTTC
TRBD1	many	TRBV7-9	TRBJ1-5	CASGKGTGNQPQHF	TGTGCCAGCGGAAAAGGGACAGGTAATCAGCCCCAGCATTTT
.	.	TRBV5-1	TRBJ1-5	CASSLGQLGGSNQPQHF	TGCGCCAGCAGCCTAGGTCAGTTAGGGGGTAGCAATCAGCCCCAGCATTTT
TRBD1	many	TRBV4-2	TRBJ2-6	CASSQEWTGGSGANVLTF	TGTGCCAGCAGCCAAGAGTGGACAGGGGGTTCTGGGGCCAACGTCCTGACTTTC
.	many	TRBV6-1	TRBJ2-7	CASRILYEQYF	TGTGCCAGCAGGATCCTCTACGAGCAGTACTTC
.	many	TRBV6-1	TRBJ2-7	CASSPGIKQYF	TGTGCCAGCAGCCCCGGGATCAAGCAGTACTTC
.	many	TRBV28	TRBJ2-1	CASTSPGLGQNNEQFF	TGTGCCAGCACCTCCCCAGGGCTCGGACAAAACAATGAGCAGTTCTTC
.	.	TRBV7-2	TRBJ2-3	CASSLVNLATDTQYF	TGTGCAAGCAGCTTAGTCAACCTAGCGACAGATACGCAGTATTTT
TRBD2	medium-sized	TRBV7-3	TRBJ2-1	CASSLLGREYEQFF	TGTGCCAGCAGCCTCCTGGGGCGGGAGTATGAGCAGTTCTTC
.	medium-sized	TRBV9	TRBJ2-3	CASSAKDPPSVFDTQYF	TGTGCCAGCAGCGCTAAGGACCCCCCATCTGTATTTGATACGCAGTATTTT
TRBD1	many	TRBV18	TRBJ2-1	CASSLRDRVGNEQFF	TGTGCCAGCTCACTTCGGGACAGGGTGGGTAATGAGCAGTTCTTC